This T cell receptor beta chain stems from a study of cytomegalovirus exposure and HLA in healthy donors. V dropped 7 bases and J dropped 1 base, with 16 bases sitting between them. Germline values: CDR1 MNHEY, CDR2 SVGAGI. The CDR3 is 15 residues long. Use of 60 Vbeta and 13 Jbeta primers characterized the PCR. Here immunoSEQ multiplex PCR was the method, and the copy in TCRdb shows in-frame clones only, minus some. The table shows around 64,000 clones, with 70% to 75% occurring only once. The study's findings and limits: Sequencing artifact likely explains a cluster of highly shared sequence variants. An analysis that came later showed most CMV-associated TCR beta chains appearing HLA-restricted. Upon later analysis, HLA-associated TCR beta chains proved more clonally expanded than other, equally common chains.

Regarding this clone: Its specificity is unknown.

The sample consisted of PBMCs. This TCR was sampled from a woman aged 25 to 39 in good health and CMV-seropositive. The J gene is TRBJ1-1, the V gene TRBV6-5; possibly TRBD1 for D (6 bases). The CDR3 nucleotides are TGTGCCAGCAACATACAGGGTCTGAAGAACACTGAAGCTTTCTTT. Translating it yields CASNIQGLKNTEAFF.